This T cell receptor (beta chain) was obtained from a study of cytomegalovirus exposure and HLA in healthy donors. About the research overall: Of all 400 or so donors who were genotyped, 81% belonged to the Caucasian-associated ancestry cluster. Findings and caveats of the study: Productive rates of about 90% or about 30% were seen for most TCR beta V segments in an earlier analysis. In a later analysis, TCR beta V- and J-gene trimming was associated with a missense DCLRE1C variant.

V shed 0 bases and J 9 bases; nucleotides not matched to a gene: 3. CDR1 and CDR2 (germline): KGHSH, LQKENI. This CDR3 comprises 13 residues. This PCR relied on a set of 60 Vbeta primers and 13 Jbeta primers. Generated by immunoSEQ multiplex PCR, the TCRdb table keeps only in-frame clones and is missing some. This repertoire shows roughly 89,000 clones, approximately 76% found once; its top ten account for 10%. Turning to this clone: Its antigen remains unknown.

This chain joins TRBV18 and TRBJ1-2; 8 positions agree with TRBD1. The clonotype comes from a young man in good health and CMV-seropositive. What was sequenced was PBMCs. DNA for the CDR3: TGTGCCAGCTCACCACCGACAGGGGATAGCTACACCTTC. It is translated as CASSPPTGDSYTF.